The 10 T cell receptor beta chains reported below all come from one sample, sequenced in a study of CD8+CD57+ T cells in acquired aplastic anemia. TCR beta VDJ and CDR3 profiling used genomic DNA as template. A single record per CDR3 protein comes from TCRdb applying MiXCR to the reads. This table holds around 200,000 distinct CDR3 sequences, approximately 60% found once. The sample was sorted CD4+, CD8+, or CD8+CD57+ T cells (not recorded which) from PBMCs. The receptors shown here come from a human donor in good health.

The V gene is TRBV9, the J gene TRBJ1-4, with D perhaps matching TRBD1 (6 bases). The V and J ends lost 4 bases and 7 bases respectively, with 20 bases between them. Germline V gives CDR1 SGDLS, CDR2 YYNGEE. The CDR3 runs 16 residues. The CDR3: CASSPSTTGISEKLFF. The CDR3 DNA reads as TGTGCCAGCAGCCCGTCCACTACAGGGATTTCTGAAAAACTGTTTTTT.

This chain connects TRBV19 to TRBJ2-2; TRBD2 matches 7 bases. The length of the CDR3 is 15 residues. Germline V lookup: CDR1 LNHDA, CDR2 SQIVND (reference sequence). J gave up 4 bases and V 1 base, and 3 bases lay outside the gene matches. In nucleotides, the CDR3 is TGTGCCAGTAGTATAGCCGGCGGGGGCACCGGGGAGCTGTTTTTT. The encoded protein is CASSIAGGGTGELFF.

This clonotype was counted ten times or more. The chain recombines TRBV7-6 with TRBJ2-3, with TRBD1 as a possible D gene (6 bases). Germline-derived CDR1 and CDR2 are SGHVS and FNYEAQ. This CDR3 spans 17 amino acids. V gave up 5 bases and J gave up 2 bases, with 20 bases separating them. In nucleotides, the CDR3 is TGTGCCAGCAGCCCGAATCCACAGGACAGCTCCACAGATACGCAGTATTTT. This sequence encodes CASSPNPQDSSTDTQYF.

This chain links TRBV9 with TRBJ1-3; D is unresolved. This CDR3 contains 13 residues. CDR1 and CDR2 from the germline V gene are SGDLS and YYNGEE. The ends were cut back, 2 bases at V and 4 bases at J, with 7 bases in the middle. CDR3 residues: CASSVDLGNTIYF. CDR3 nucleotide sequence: TGTGCCAGCAGCGTGGACCTCGGAAACACCATATATTTT. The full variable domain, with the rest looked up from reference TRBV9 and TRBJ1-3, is DSGVTQTPKHLITATGQRVTLRCSPRSGDLSVYWYQQSLDQGLQFLIQYYNGEERAKGNILERFSAQQFPDLHSELNLSSLELGDSALYFCASSVDLGNTIYFGEGSWLTVV.

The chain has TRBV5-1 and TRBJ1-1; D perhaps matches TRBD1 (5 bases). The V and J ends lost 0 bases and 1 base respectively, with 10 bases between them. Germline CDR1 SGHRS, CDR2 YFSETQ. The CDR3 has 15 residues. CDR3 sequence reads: CASSLVARENTEAFF. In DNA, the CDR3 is TGCGCCAGCAGCTTGGTGGCCAGGGAGAACACTGAAGCTTTCTTT.

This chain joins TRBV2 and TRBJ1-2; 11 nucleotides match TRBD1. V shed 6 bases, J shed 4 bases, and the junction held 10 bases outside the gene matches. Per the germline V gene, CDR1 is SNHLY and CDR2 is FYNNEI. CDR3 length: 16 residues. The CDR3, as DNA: TGTGCCAGCAGCTTAGGGACAGGGGGGGTGTTCTATGGCTACACCTTC. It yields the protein CASSLGTGGVFYGYTF.

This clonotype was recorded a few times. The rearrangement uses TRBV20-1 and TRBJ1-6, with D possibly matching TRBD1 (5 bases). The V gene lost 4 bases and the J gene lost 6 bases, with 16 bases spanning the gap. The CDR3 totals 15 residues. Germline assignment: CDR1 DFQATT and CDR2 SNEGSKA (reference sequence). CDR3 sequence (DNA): TGCAGTGCTAACGTGGTCGGGGGTCCTAATTCACCCCTCCACTTT. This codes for CSANVVGGPNSPLHF.

CDR3 nucleotides: TGCGCCAGCAGTGAGCCTGCGATTGACGGGAACTATGGCTACACCTTC. Translating gives CASSEPAIDGNYGYTF. V and J are TRBV10-1 and TRBJ1-2; D call uncertain. Germline-derived CDR1 and CDR2 are WNHNN and SYGVQD (reference sequence). The CDR3 covers 16 residues. The ends were cut back, 2 bases at V and 2 bases at J, with 15 bases in the middle.

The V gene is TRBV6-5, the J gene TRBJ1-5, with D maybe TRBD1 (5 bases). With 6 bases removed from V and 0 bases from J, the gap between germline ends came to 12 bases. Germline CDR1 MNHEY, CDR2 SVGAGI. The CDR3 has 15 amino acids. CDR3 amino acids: CASRPGGSSNQPQHF. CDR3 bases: TGTGCCAGCAGGCCGGGGGGGTCTAGCAATCAGCCCCAGCATTTT.

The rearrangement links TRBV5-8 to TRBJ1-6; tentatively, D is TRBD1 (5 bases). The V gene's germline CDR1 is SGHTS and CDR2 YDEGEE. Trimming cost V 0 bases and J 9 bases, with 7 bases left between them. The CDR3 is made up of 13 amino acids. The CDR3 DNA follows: TGTGCCAGCAGCTTGGGACAGTCTTCACCCCTCCACTTT. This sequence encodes CASSLGQSSPLHF.